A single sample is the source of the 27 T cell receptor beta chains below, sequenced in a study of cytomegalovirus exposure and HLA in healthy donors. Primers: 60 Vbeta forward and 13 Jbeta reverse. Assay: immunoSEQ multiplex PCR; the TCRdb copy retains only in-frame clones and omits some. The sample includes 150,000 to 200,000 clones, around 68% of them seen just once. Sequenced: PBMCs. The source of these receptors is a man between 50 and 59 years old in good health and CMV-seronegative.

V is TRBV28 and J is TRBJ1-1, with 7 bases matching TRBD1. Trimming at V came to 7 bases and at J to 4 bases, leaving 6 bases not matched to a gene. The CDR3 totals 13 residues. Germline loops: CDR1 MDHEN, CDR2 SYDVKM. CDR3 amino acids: CASTPTGPTEAFF. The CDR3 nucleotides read TGTGCCAGCACCCCGACAGGGCCCACTGAAGCTTTCTTT.

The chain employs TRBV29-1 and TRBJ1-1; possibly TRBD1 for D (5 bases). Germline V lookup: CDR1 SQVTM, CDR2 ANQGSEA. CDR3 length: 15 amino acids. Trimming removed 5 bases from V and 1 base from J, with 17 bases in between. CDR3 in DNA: TGCAGCGTTAGCCGCCAGGCGGGGCGGAACACTGAAGCTTTCTTT. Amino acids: CSVSRQAGRNTEAFF.

Here the CDR3 reads CASSGTGVHTTEAFF. For the CDR3, the DNA is TGTGCCAGCAGCGGAACAGGGGTGCATACCACTGAAGCTTTCTTT. The chain has TRBV7-6 and TRBJ1-1, with 7 nucleotides matching TRBD1. Germline CDR1 is SGHVS and CDR2 is FNYEAQ. V shed 5 bases and J 4 bases; nucleotides not matched to a gene: 10. The CDR3 is made up of 15 amino acids.

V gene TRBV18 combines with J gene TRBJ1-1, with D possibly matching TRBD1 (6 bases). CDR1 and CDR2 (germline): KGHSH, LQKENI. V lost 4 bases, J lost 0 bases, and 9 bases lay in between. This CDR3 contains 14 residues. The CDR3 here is CASSQGVVNTEAFF. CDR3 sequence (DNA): TGTGCCAGCTCACAGGGGGTCGTGAACACTGAAGCTTTCTTT.

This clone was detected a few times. The CDR3 DNA reads TGTGCCAGCAGCCAAGTAGGGAGTAGCTCACCCCTCCACTTT. Its protein is CASSQVGSSSPLHF. J is TRBJ1-6 and V is TRBV4-2; no definite D call. The V end was cut by 1 base, the J end by 10 bases, with 11 bases between. The CDR3 is 14 amino acids. CDR1 and CDR2 (germline): LGHNA, YNFKEQ.

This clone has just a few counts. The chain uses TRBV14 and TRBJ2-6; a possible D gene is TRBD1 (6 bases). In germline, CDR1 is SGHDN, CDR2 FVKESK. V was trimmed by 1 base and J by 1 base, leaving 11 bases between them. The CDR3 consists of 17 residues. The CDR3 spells CASSQVNRASGANVLTF. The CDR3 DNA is TGTGCCAGCAGCCAAGTGAACAGGGCGTCTGGGGCCAACGTCCTGACTTTC.

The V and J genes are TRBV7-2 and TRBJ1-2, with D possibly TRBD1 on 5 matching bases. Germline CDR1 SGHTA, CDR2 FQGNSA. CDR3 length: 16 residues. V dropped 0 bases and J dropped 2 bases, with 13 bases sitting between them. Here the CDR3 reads CASSLAEGSGNYGYTF. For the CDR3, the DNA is TGTGCCAGCAGCTTAGCGGAAGGGTCAGGGAACTATGGCTACACCTTC. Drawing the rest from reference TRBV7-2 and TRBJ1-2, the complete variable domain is GAGVSQSPSNKVTEKGKDVELRCDPISGHTALYWYRQSLGQGLEFLIYFQGNSAPDKSGLPSDRFSAERTGGSVSTLTIQRTQQEDSAVYLCASSLAEGSGNYGYTFGSGTRLTVV.

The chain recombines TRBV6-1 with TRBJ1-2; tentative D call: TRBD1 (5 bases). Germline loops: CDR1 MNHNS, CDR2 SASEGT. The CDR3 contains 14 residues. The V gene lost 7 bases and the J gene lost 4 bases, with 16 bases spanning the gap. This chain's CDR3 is CASTPSGSFYGYTF. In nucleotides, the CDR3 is TGTGCCAGCACCCCATCAGGGTCCTTCTATGGCTACACCTTC.

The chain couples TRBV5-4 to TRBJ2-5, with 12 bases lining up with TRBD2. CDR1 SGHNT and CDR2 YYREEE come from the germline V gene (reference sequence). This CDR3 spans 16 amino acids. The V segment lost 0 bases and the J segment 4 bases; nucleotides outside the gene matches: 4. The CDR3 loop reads CASSLALAGGRETQYF. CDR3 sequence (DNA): TGTGCCAGCAGCTTGGCTCTAGCGGGGGGGCGAGAGACCCAGTACTTC.

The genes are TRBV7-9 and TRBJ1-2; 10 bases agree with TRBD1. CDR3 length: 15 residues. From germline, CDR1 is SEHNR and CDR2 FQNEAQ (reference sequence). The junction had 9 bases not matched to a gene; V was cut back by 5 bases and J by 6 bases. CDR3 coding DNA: TGTGCCAGCAGCCCGAGCAGGACAGGGGGAGATGGCTACACCTTC. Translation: CASSPSRTGGDGYTF. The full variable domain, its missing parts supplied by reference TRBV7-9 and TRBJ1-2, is DTGVSQNPRHKITKRGQNVTFRCDPISEHNRLYWYRQTLGQGPEFLTYFQNEAQLEKSRLLSDRFSAERPKGSFSTLEIQRTEQGDSAMYLCASSPSRTGGDGYTFGSGTRLTVV.

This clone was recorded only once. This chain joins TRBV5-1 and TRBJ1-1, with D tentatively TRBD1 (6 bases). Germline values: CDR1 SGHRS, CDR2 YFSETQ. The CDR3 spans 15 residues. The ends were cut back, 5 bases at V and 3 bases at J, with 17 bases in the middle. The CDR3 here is CASRRGGEGDTEAFF. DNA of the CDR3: TGCGCCAGCAGGCGGGGGGGCGAGGGGGACACTGAAGCTTTCTTT.

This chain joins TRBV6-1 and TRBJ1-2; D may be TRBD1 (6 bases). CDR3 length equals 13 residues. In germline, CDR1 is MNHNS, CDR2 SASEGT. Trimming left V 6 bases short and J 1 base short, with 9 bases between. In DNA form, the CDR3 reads TGTGCCAGCAGCCTGGACAGTAACTATGGCTACACCTTC. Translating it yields CASSLDSNYGYTF.

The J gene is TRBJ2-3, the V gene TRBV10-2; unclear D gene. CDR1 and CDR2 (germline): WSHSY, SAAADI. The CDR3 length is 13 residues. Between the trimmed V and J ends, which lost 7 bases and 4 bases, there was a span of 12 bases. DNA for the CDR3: TGCGCCAGCACTGGTACTTCGGCAGATACGCAGTATTTT. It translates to CASTGTSADTQYF.

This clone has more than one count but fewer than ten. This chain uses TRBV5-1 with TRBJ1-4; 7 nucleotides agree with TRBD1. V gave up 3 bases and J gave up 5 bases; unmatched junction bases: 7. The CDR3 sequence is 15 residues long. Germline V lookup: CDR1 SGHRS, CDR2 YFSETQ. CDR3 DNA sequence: TGCGCCAGCAGCTCTGGCGGGGACAGAAATGAAAAACTGTTTTTT. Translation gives CASSSGGDRNEKLFF.

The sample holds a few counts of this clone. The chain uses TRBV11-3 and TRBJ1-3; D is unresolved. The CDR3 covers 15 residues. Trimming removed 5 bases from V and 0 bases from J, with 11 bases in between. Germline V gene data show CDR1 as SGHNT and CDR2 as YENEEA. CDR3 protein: CASSQDWASGNTIYF. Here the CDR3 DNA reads TGTGCCAGCAGCCAGGACTGGGCCTCTGGAAACACCATATATTTT.

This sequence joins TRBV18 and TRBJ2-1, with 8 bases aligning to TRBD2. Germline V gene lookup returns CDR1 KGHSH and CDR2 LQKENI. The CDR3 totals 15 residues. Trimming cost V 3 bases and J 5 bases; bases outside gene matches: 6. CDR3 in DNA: TGTGCCAGCTCACCCCGGGACGGGGGGGACAATGAGCAGTTCTTC. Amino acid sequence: CASSPRDGGDNEQFF.

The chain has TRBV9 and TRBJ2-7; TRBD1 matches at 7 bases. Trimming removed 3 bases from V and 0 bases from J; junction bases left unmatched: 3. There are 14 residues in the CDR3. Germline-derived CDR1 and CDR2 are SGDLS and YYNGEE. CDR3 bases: TGTGCCAGCAGCGCAGGGGGAAGCTCCTACGAGCAGTACTTC. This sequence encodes CASSAGGSSYEQYF.

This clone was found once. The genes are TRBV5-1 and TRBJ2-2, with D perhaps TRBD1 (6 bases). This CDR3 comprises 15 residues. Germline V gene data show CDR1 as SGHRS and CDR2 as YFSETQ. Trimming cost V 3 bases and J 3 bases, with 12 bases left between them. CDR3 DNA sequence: TGCGCCAGCAGCTCCGGGACATCTTACACCGGGGAGCTGTTTTTT. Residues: CASSSGTSYTGELFF. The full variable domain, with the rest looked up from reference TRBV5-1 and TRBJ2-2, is KAGVTQTPRYLIKTRGQQVTLSCSPISGHRSVSWYQQTPGQGLQFLFEYFSETQRNKGNFPGRFSGRQFSNSRSEMNVSTLELGDSALYLCASSSGTSYTGELFFGEGSRLTVL.

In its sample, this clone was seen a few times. Written as DNA, the CDR3 is TGTGCCAGCAGTTCTCGTGAGACCCAGTACTTC. It encodes CASSSRETQYF. This chain connects TRBV27 to TRBJ2-5; D call uncertain. This CDR3 region has 11 residues. Germline CDR1 and CDR2: MNHEY and SMNVEV (reference sequence). V lost 4 bases and J lost 5, with 5 bases in between.

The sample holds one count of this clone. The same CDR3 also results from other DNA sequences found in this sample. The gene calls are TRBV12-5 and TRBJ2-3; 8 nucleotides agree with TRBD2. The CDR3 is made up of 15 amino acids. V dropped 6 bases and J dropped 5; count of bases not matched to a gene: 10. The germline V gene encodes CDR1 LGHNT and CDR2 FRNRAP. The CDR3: CASGLSLSGIDTQYF. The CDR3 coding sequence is TGTGCTAGTGGCTTGAGCCTTAGCGGGATAGATACGCAGTATTTT. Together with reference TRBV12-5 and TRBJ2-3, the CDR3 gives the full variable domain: DARVTQTPRHKVTEMGQEVTMRCQPILGHNTVFWYRQTMMQGLELLAYFRNRAPLDDSGMPKDRFSAEMPDATLATLKIQPSEPRDSAVYFCASGLSLSGIDTQYFGPGTRLTVL.

The CDR3, as DNA: TGTGCCAGCAGGGGGGGGCTAGGACAGGGGGCAGTCGAAGAAAAACTGTTTTTT. Protein product: CASRGGLGQGAVEEKLFF. This rearrangement joins TRBV28 to TRBJ1-4, with 11 bases fitting TRBD1. Germline CDR1 reads MDHEN; CDR2 reads SYDVKM. Trimming at V came to 6 bases and at J to 8 bases, leaving 17 bases not matched to a gene. This CDR3 has 18 residues.

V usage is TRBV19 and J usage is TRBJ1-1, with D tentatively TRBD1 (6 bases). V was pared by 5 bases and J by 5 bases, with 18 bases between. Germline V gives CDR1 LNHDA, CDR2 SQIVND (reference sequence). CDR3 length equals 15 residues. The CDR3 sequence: CASSVNARGQTEAFF. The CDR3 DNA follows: TGTGCCAGTAGTGTAAACGCCAGGGGACAAACTGAAGCTTTCTTT.

The CDR3 bases are TGTGCCAGCCGGGGGGCGACAGGAAATTCACCCCTCCACTTT. This translates into CASRGATGNSPLHF. The chain has TRBV16 and TRBJ1-6; D may be TRBD1 (6 bases). The CDR3 is 14 residues long. The ends were cut back, 8 bases at V and 7 bases at J, with 15 bases in the middle. Germline lookup yields CDR1 KGHSY and CDR2 FQNENV.

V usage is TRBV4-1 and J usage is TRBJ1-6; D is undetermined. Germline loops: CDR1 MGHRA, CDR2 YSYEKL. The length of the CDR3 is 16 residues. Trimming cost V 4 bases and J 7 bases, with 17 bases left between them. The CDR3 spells CASSPKHRGENSPLHF. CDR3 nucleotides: TGCGCCAGCAGCCCGAAACACCGTGGGGAGAATTCACCCCTCCACTTT.

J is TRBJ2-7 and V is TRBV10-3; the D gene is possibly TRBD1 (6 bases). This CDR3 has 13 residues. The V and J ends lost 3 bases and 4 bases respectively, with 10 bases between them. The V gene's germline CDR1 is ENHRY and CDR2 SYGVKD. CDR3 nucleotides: TGTGCCATCAGTGAACAGGGTGTATACGAGCAGTACTTC. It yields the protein CAISEQGVYEQYF.

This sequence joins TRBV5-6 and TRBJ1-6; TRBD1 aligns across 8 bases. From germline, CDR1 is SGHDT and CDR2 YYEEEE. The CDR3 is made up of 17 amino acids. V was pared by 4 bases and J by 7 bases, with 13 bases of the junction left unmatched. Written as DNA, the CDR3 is TGTGCCAGCAGCCCTTCGGTCAGGGGGCTCGGGAATTCACCCCTCCACTTT. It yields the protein CASSPSVRGLGNSPLHF.

The CDR3 region has the DNA TGTGCCAGCAGCTTGGGCTTCACAGATACGCAGTATTTT. Encoded protein: CASSLGFTDTQYF. J is TRBJ2-3 and V is TRBV7-2; D is uncertain. Germline CDR1 reads SGHTA; CDR2 reads FQGNSA. The germline V and J ends were trimmed by 3 bases and 2 bases, with 6 bases remaining between them. CDR3 length: 13 residues.